Listed below are T cell receptor beta chains from one sample, sequenced in a study of control samples from healthy donors and cancer patients. Only in-frame clones appear in the TCRdb table, and some are missing; sequencing was by immunoSEQ multiplex PCR. The table records over 150,000 clones, approximately 94% of them present only once. The sequenced sample was blood. The receptors come from a woman younger than 30 in good health. Both conserved end residues are part of each CDR3. The D gene is left open where the match is weak. Only some rows state a clone size, as once, few, many or a class for expanded clones.

>once|TRBJ1-1|NA|TRBV29-1
CSVCRDGNTEAFF
TGCAGCGTGTGTAGAGACGGTAACACTGAAGCTTTCTTT
>NA|TRBJ2-7|NA|TRBV3-1/TRBV3-2
CASSPRRGDLYEQYF
TGTGCCAGCAGCCCGCGCCGAGGGGACCTCTACGAGCAGTACTTC
>once|TRBJ2-1|NA|TRBV2
CASGGAEQFF
TGTGCCAGCGGAGGGGCTGAGCAGTTCTTC
>NA|TRBJ1-5|NA|TRBV28
CASTIGAGQGLNQPQHF
TGTGCCAGCACCATAGGTGCCGGGCAGGGTCTCAATCAGCCCCAGCATTTT
>NA|TRBJ1-5|NA|TRBV7-9
CASSLEGRNSNQPQHF
TGTGCCAGCAGCTTAGAGGGGAGGAATAGCAATCAGCCCCAGCATTTT
>once|TRBJ1-6|NA|TRBV27
CASIAPLHF
TGTGCCAGCATTGCACCCCTCCACTTT
>NA|TRBJ1-3|NA|TRBV3-1/TRBV3-2
CASSQGGSGNTIYF
TGTGCCAGCAGCCAAGGGGGCTCTGGAAACACCATATATTTT
>NA|TRBJ1-2|TRBD1|TRBV12-3/TRBV12-4
CASSKQGIYGYTF
TGTGCCAGCAGCAAACAGGGGATCTATGGCTACACCTTC
>once|TRBJ2-1|NA|TRBV11-3
CASSLGDGLYNEQFF
TGTGCCAGCAGCTTAGGGGACGGCCTCTACAATGAGCAGTTCTTC
>NA|TRBJ2-2|NA|TRBV7-2
CASSPPTVTGELFF
TGTGCCAGCAGCCCTCCAACAGTCACCGGGGAGCTGTTTTTT
>NA|TRBJ1-1|NA|TRBV2
CASGIGLGTEAFF
TGTGCCAGCGGGATCGGATTGGGCACTGAAGCTTTCTTT
>NA|TRBJ2-1|TRBD2|TRBV7-9
CASSSLAGGPANEQFF
TGTGCCAGCAGTTCATTAGCGGGAGGGCCTGCCAATGAGCAGTTCTTC
>NA|TRBJ1-2|NA|TRBV3-1/TRBV3-2
CASSLKDGYTF
TGTGCCAGCAGCCTCAAAGACGGCTACACCTTC
>NA|TRBJ2-7|TRBD2|TRBV6-1
CASSGYLSTSGRPPNF
TGTGCCAGCAGTGGCTACTTAAGTACTAGCGGGAGGCCTCCGAACTTC
>NA|TRBJ1-4|NA|TRBV29-1
CSASRDAKGSTNEKLFF
TGCAGCGCTAGCAGGGATGCCAAGGGGAGTACTAATGAAAAACTGTTTTTT
>NA|TRBJ1-1|NA|TRBV28
CASRGVGVADTEAFF
TGTGCCAGCAGGGGGGTCGGGGTTGCTGACACTGAAGCTTTCTTT
>NA|TRBJ1-2|NA|TRBV6-5
CASSYSDGYNYGYTF
TGTGCCAGCAGTTACTCGGACGGATATAACTATGGCTACACCTTC
>NA|TRBJ2-5|NA|TRBV10-3
CAISEQREETQYF
TGTGCCATCAGTGAGCAACGGGAAGAGACCCAGTACTTC
>NA|TRBJ1-1|NA|TRBV4-3
CASRGAASMNTEAFF
TGCGCCAGCAGAGGGGCAGCCTCAATGAACACTGAAGCTTTCTTT
>NA|TRBJ2-1|TRBD1|TRBV28
CASSPDRGRPDEQFF
TGTGCCAGCAGTCCAGACAGGGGGAGGCCGGATGAGCAGTTCTTC
>NA|TRBJ1-2|NA|TRBV2
CARSGTHTALYGYTF
TGTGCCAGGAGCGGGACACATACGGCCCTCTATGGCTACACCTTC
>NA|TRBJ1-1|NA|TRBV27
CASSSLKGNTEAFF
TGTGCCAGCAGTTCACTGAAGGGGAACACTGAAGCTTTCTTT
>NA|TRBJ1-2|NA|TRBV10-3
CAISESGPESNYGYTF
TGTGCCATCAGTGAGTCGGGGCCGGAGTCTAACTATGGCTACACCTTC
>NA|TRBJ1-5|TRBD1|TRBV5-5
CASSLVQGGYQPQHF
TGTGCCAGCAGCTTGGTGCAGGGGGGGTACCAGCCCCAGCATTTT
>NA|TRBJ1-1|NA|TRBV19
CASKRWVNTEAFF
TGTGCCAGTAAGCGTTGGGTGAACACTGAAGCTTTCTTT
>NA|TRBJ2-7|NA|TRBV7-8
CASSSIRGVRTYEQYF
TGTGCCAGCAGCTCAATCAGGGGGGTGAGGACCTACGAGCAGTACTTC
>once|TRBJ2-3|TRBD2|TRBV18
CASSQTSGLAGDTQYF
TGTGCCAGCTCACAAACTTCGGGACTAGCGGGCGATACGCAGTATTTT
>NA|TRBJ1-5|TRBD1|TRBV6-5
CASRPQDRDKPQHF
TGTGCCAGCAGACCTCAAGACAGGGACAAGCCCCAGCATTTT
>NA|TRBJ1-5|NA|TRBV9
CASSPWGGSNQPQHF
TGTGCCAGCAGCCCCTGGGGGGGTAGCAATCAGCCCCAGCATTTT
>NA|TRBJ2-1|NA|TRBV19
CASSTGQSSYNEQFF
TGTGCCAGTAGTACCGGACAGAGCTCCTACAATGAGCAGTTCTTC
>NA|TRBJ2-7|TRBD1|TRBV28
CASSPGTGLFSEQYF
TGTGCCAGCAGCCCCGGGACAGGCCTTTTTTCCGAGCAGTACTTC
>few|TRBJ1-1|TRBD1|TRBV7-8
CASSGDRGSKSEAFF
TGTGCCAGCAGCGGGGACAGGGGTTCGAAATCTGAAGCTTTCTTT
>NA|TRBJ2-1|TRBD1|TRBV14
CASSQSPQGNNEQFF
TGTGCCAGCAGCCAAAGCCCACAGGGGAACAATGAGCAGTTCTTC
>NA|TRBJ1-6|NA|TRBV4-3
CASSQVGLSNSPLHF
TGCGCCAGCAGCCAAGTCGGGCTATCGAATTCACCCCTCCACTTT
>NA|TRBJ2-5|TRBD1|TRBV7-9
CASSLAGQSQETQYF
TGTGCCAGCAGCTTAGCGGGACAGTCTCAAGAGACCCAGTACTTC
>NA|TRBJ2-7|TRBD2|TRBV7-2
CASSIPGLAIELEQYF
TGTGCCAGCAGCATCCCGGGACTAGCGATAGAGCTCGAGCAGTACTTC
>NA|TRBJ1-2|TRBD1|TRBV7-2
CASRPRIDRGGYGYTF
TGTGCCAGCAGACCTAGGATCGACAGGGGAGGGTATGGCTACACCTTC
>NA|TRBJ1-6|NA|TRBV6-1
CASSEGPTNSPLHF
TGTGCCAGCAGTGAGGGACCGACTAATTCACCCCTCCACTTT
>NA|TRBJ2-7|TRBD1|TRBV3-1/TRBV3-2
CASSPRDRSEQYF
TGTGCCAGCAGCCCCCGGGACAGGTCCGAGCAGTACTTC
>NA|TRBJ2-5|NA|TRBV7-9
CASSLGGTQYF
TGTGCCAGCAGCTTAGGGGGGACCCAGTACTTC
>NA|TRBJ1-2|TRBD1|TRBV4-2
CASSPEQGNYGYTF
TGTGCCAGCAGCCCGGAACAGGGGAACTATGGCTACACCTTC
>NA|TRBJ1-5|NA|TRBV18
CASSPISGNQPQHF
TGTGCCAGCTCCCCAATTAGTGGCAATCAGCCCCAGCATTTT
>once|TRBJ2-3|NA|TRBV12-5
CACSSVGGDTQYF
TGTGCTTGCTCGAGCGTAGGTGGGGATACGCAGTATTTT
>NA|TRBJ1-4|NA|TRBV25-1
CASSRTGRASSGLFF
TGTGCCAGCAGCCGGACGGGACGGGCTTCGAGCGGACTGTTTTTT
>NA|TRBJ2-3|TRBD1|TRBV7-2
CASRRTGDNTDTQYF
TGTGCCAGCAGACGTACAGGGGATAACACAGATACGCAGTATTTT
>NA|TRBJ1-4|NA|TRBV9
CASSVSGSNEKLFF
TGTGCCAGCAGCGTCTCGGGATCTAATGAAAAACTGTTTTTT
>NA|TRBJ2-2|NA|TRBV5-4
CASSFRGGSGELFF
TGTGCCAGCAGCTTCAGGGGAGGGTCCGGGGAGCTGTTTTTT
>NA|TRBJ1-2|NA|TRBV10-3
CAIRAEANYGYTF
TGTGCCATAAGGGCAGAAGCTAACTATGGCTACACCTTC
>NA|TRBJ2-7|TRBD1|TRBV28
CASQSWDSYEQYF
TGTGCCAGCCAGTCCTGGGACAGCTACGAGCAGTACTTC
>NA|TRBJ2-3|NA|TRBV2
CASSEEGLGTDTQYF
TGTGCCAGCAGTGAAGAGGGGCTTGGGACAGATACGCAGTATTTT
>NA|TRBJ2-2|TRBD1|TRBV3-1/TRBV3-2
CASSPTGRNTGELFF
TGTGCCAGCAGCCCGACAGGGAGAAACACCGGGGAGCTGTTTTTT
>NA|TRBJ2-1|TRBD1|TRBV19
CASKGQGFGNEQFF
TGTGCCAGTAAGGGACAGGGTTTTGGGAATGAGCAGTTCTTC
>once|TRBJ1-2|NA|TRBV4-2
CASSQVANYGYTF
TGTGCCAGCAGCCAGGTGGCTAACTATGGCTACACCTTC
>NA|TRBJ2-2|TRBD2|TRBV18
CASSPPTRGRRIHGELFF
TGTGCCAGCTCACCTCCCACTCGCGGGAGGAGAATCCACGGGGAGCTGTTTTTT
>NA|TRBJ2-1|NA|TRBV5-5
CASSSYPHNEQFF
TGTGCCAGCAGCTCCTACCCTCACAATGAGCAGTTCTTC
>once|TRBJ2-7|NA|TRBV20-1
CSARSVYEQYF
TGCAGTGCTAGAAGTGTCTACGAGCAGTACTTC
>NA|TRBJ1-5|TRBD1|TRBV5-1
CASSSGTANQPQHF
TGCGCCAGCAGCTCCGGGACAGCTAATCAGCCCCAGCATTTT